The 31 T cell receptor beta chains presented below share a single source sample, sequenced in a study of blood T cell repertoires in COVID-19. The assay was immunoSEQ multiplex PCR, and TCRdb's table has in-frame clones only and misses some. The sample includes about 200,000 clones, around 84% of them seen just once. Sequenced: peripheral blood. The receptors originated from a man between 50 and 59 years old with acute or convalescent COVID-19.

The genes are TRBV6-5 and TRBJ1-5; TRBD1 might be the D (6 bases). This CDR3 comprises 15 residues. Germline V gene sequence: CDR1 MNHEY, CDR2 SVGAGI. Between the trimmed V and J ends, which lost 5 bases and 6 bases, there was a span of 17 bases. The DNA of the CDR3 is TGTGCCAGCAGTCTCAGGGGAGGGGTTGGTCAGCCCCAGCATTTT. Its translation: CASSLRGGVGQPQHF.

This clone has only one observation. This chain joins TRBV5-1 and TRBJ1-2; TRBD1 aligns across 8 bases. Germline loops: CDR1 SGHRS, CDR2 YFSETQ. CDR3 length equals 14 residues. The trim removed 3 bases at V and 7 bases at J, leaving 8 bases unmatched. CDR3 sequence (DNA): TGCGCCAGCAGCTATCAACAGGGGGAGTTTGGCTACACCTTC. Amino acid sequence: CASSYQQGEFGYTF.

The genes are TRBV7-3 and TRBJ1-3, with 8 bases identical to TRBD1. The CDR3 contains 15 residues. The V segment lost 5 bases and the J segment 0 bases; nucleotides outside the gene matches: 3. Per germline, CDR1 SGHTA and CDR2 FQGTGA. The CDR3 reads CASSPQGGSGNTIYF. In DNA, the CDR3 is TGTGCCAGCAGCCCACAGGGGGGCTCTGGAAACACCATATATTTT. Filled out from reference TRBV7-3 and TRBJ1-3, the complete variable domain reads GAGVSQTPSNKVTEKGKYVELRCDPISGHTALYWYRQSLGQGPEFLIYFQGTGAADDSGLPNDRFFAVRPEGSVSTLKIQRTERGDSAVYLCASSPQGGSGNTIYFGEGSWLTVV.

The chain carries TRBV5-4 and TRBJ1-2; D is unresolved. V dropped 0 bases and J dropped 7 bases, with 10 bases sitting between them. The CDR3 contains 13 residues. Germline CDR1 SGHNT, CDR2 YYREEE (reference sequence). In nucleotides, the CDR3 is TGTGCCAGCAGCTTGGTAGGTAGCAGTGGCTACACCTTC. Translating it yields CASSLVGSSGYTF.

The CDR3 coding sequence is TGCAGCGTTGGGGCGGGGGGCCCTGATACGCAGTATTTT. This codes for CSVGAGGPDTQYF. The rearrangement links TRBV29-1 to TRBJ2-3; 8 positions agree with TRBD2. V shed 4 bases and J 6 bases; nucleotides not matched to a gene: 6. Germline CDR1 and CDR2: SQVTM and ANQGSEA. The CDR3 is 13 residues long.

The V and J genes are TRBV9 and TRBJ2-1; possible D gene TRBD1, 6 bases. This CDR3 has 16 amino acids. Germline values: CDR1 SGDLS, CDR2 YYNGEE. Trimming removed 3 bases from V and 0 bases from J, with 13 bases in between. The CDR3 DNA reads TGTGCCAGCAGCGGCACAGGGTTGGTCTCCTACAATGAGCAGTTCTTC. Translated, it gives CASSGTGLVSYNEQFF.

This clone was seen a handful of times. The rearrangement links TRBV6-5 to TRBJ2-1; tentative D call: TRBD2 (7 bases). The CDR3 covers 13 residues. Deletions cut 10 bases from V and 9 bases from J, with 19 bases between. In germline, CDR1 is MNHEY, CDR2 SVGAGI. CDR3 loop: CATHYVGGAEQFF. DNA for the CDR3: TGTGCCACCCACTATGTGGGGGGGGCTGAGCAGTTCTTC.

The chain recombines TRBV10-2 with TRBJ1-2, with 7 bases lining up with TRBD1. The germline V gene encodes CDR1 WSHSY and CDR2 SAAADI. The CDR3 loop spans 13 amino acids. The J segment lost 6 bases and the V segment lost 2 bases, leaving 3 bases of the junction unmatched. The CDR3 sequence: CASSEIGGDGYTF. The CDR3 nucleotides read TGCGCCAGCAGTGAGATAGGGGGCGATGGCTACACCTTC.

The chain recombines TRBV5-4 with TRBJ1-2; D perhaps matches TRBD1 (6 bases). V gave up 3 bases and J gave up 2 bases, with 11 bases separating them. Per the germline V gene, CDR1 is SGHNT and CDR2 is YYREEE (reference sequence). The CDR3 has 14 residues. The CDR3 loop is CASSSGGTNYGYTF. The CDR3 region has the DNA TGTGCCAGCAGCTCCGGGGGGACAAACTATGGCTACACCTTC.

This sequence joins TRBV9 and TRBJ1-4; TRBD1 aligns across 8 bases. The V gene's germline CDR1 is SGDLS and CDR2 YYNGEE. With V trimmed by 4 bases and J by 0 bases, 11 bases remained unmatched. This CDR3 has 18 residues. CDR3 residues: CASSPHRGQGATNEKLFF. The CDR3 nucleotides read TGTGCCAGCAGCCCTCACCGCGGACAGGGAGCAACTAATGAAAAACTGTTTTTT.

This sequence joins TRBV18 and TRBJ2-3, with 8 positions matching TRBD1. Germline CDR1 is KGHSH and CDR2 is LQKENI. Trimming cost V 3 bases and J 2 bases; bases outside gene matches: 7. The CDR3 covers 16 residues. The CDR3 sequence is CASSPRTGGSTDTQYF. The DNA of the CDR3 is TGTGCCAGCTCACCCCGCACAGGGGGTTCCACAGATACGCAGTATTTT.

The DNA of the CDR3 is TGCGCCAGCAGCTTGGGGTTTCGAGGACAGGTCGGCTATGGCTACACCTTC. Amino acids: CASSLGFRGQVGYGYTF. This chain links TRBV5-1 with TRBJ1-2; 7 nucleotides match TRBD1. Germline loops: CDR1 SGHRS, CDR2 YFSETQ. This CDR3 has 17 residues. Trimming cost V 0 bases and J 4 bases; bases outside gene matches: 12. The full variable domain, with the rest looked up from reference TRBV5-1 and TRBJ1-2, is KAGVTQTPRYLIKTRGQQVTLSCSPISGHRSVSWYQQTPGQGLQFLFEYFSETQRNKGNFPGRFSGRQFSNSRSEMNVSTLELGDSALYLCASSLGFRGQVGYGYTFGSGTRLTVV.

This sequence joins TRBV5-8 and TRBJ2-1, with a possible D match to TRBD1 (5 bases). Trimming shortened V by 6 bases and J by 1 base, and 14 bases separated the two germline ends. CDR3 length equals 15 residues. Germline V gene lookup returns CDR1 SGHTS and CDR2 YDEGEE. The CDR3 spells CASTLGVFSYNEQFF. DNA of the CDR3: TGTGCCAGCACTCTAGGGGTGTTTTCCTACAATGAGCAGTTCTTC.

This chain links TRBV6-8 with TRBJ2-1; TRBD1 matches 9 bases. Trimming removed 2 bases from V and 7 bases from J; junction bases left unmatched: 9. The CDR3 runs to 16 residues. Germline lookup yields CDR1 MNHGY and CDR2 SAAAGT. The CDR3 loop reads CASSYPYRGLGNEQFF. As DNA, the CDR3 is TGTGCCAGCAGTTACCCTTACAGGGGGCTCGGGAATGAGCAGTTCTTC.

V gene TRBV9 combines with J gene TRBJ1-1, with 8 bases fitting TRBD1. Germline loops: CDR1 SGDLS, CDR2 YYNGEE. V shed 3 bases and J 1 base; nucleotides not matched to a gene: 5. The CDR3 length is 15 residues. The CDR3 protein is CASSDQTGANTEAFF. The CDR3, as DNA: TGTGCCAGCAGCGACCAGACAGGGGCGAACACTGAAGCTTTCTTT.

V usage is TRBV4-2 and J usage is TRBJ1-5; 8 nucleotides align to TRBD1. The CDR3 loop spans 17 amino acids. Trimming took 0 bases from V and 7 from J; bases not matched to a gene: 11. Looked up from germline, CDR1 is LGHNA and CDR2 is YNFKEQ. Here the CDR3 DNA reads TGTGCCAGCAGCCAAGAACCCTCGAGACAGGGGAGGCAGCCCCAGCATTTT. It codes for CASSQEPSRQGRQPQHF.

The CDR3 spells CASSRSGTGGSTDTQYF. The CDR3, as DNA: TGTGCCAGCAGTCGGTCGGGGACAGGGGGTAGCACAGATACGCAGTATTTT. This rearrangement joins TRBV6-6 to TRBJ2-3, with TRBD1 identical over 11 bases. V was pared by 5 bases and J by 0 bases, with 7 bases of the junction left unmatched. The CDR3 is 17 residues long. Germline V CDR1 and CDR2: MNHNY, SVGAGI (reference sequence).

The genes are TRBV19 and TRBJ1-1; no reliable D call. The V gene lost 1 base and the J gene lost 8 bases, with 20 bases spanning the gap. The CDR3 loop spans 16 amino acids. Germline CDR1 is LNHDA and CDR2 is SQIVND (reference sequence). The CDR3 here is CASSIVGRSNTGEAFF. CDR3 in DNA: TGTGCCAGTAGTATAGTGGGCAGGTCGAACACTGGCGAAGCTTTCTTT.

The chain links TRBV25-1 to TRBJ1-4, with D tentatively TRBD1 (5 bases). Between the trimmed V and J ends, which lost 4 bases and 11 bases, there was a span of 20 bases. Germline V CDR1 and CDR2: MGHDK, SYGVNS. The CDR3 has 15 amino acids. The CDR3 is CASSGSRDLRGKLFF. The CDR3 coding sequence is TGTGCCAGCAGTGGGTCGCGGGACCTGCGTGGGAAACTGTTTTTT. Full variable domain (missing parts from reference TRBV25-1 and TRBJ1-4): EADIYQTPRYLVIGTGKKITLECSQTMGHDKMYWYQQDPGMELHLIHYSYGVNSTEKGDLSSESTVSRIRTEHFPLTLESARPSHTSQYLCASSGSRDLRGKLFFGSGTQLSVL.

The chain carries TRBV6-1 and TRBJ2-7, with TRBD1 matching over 11 bases. Germline CDR1 MNHNS, CDR2 SASEGT. This CDR3 spans 18 amino acids. The V gene end was trimmed by 2 bases and the J gene end by 2 bases; junction bases not matched to a gene: 11. CDR3 residues: CASSESDRGLRKTYEQYF. CDR3 DNA sequence: TGTGCCAGCAGTGAATCGGACAGGGGGCTGAGGAAGACCTACGAGCAGTACTTC.

The chain combines TRBV6-5 with TRBJ1-2; weak D call: TRBD1 (5 bases). Germline CDR1 reads MNHEY; CDR2 reads SVGAGI. The CDR3 runs 14 residues. Trimming took off 0 bases at V and 4 bases at J, with 9 bases between the two ends. The CDR3 loop is CASSYSRDIYGYTF. The CDR3 nucleotides read TGTGCCAGCAGTTACTCCAGGGATATCTATGGCTACACCTTC.

V usage is TRBV11-2 and J usage is TRBJ2-3, with 9 bases lining up with TRBD2. The CDR3 loop spans 18 amino acids. Germline CDR1 and CDR2: SGHAT and FQNNGV. After removal of 1 base from V and 6 bases from J, the junction contained 14 bases not matched to a gene. This CDR3 reads CASSLVPLSGGSGDTQYF. In DNA form, the CDR3 reads TGTGCCAGCAGCTTAGTCCCTCTTAGCGGGGGAAGTGGGGATACGCAGTATTTT.

The rearrangement uses TRBV11-2 and TRBJ2-5; 14 bases are shared with TRBD2. The V gene's germline CDR1 is SGHAT and CDR2 FQNNGV. V dropped 1 base and J dropped 2; count of bases not matched to a gene: 9. The CDR3 has 19 residues. The CDR3 DNA is TGTGCCAGCAGCTTAGGGCCGACTAGCGGGGGGGCCCCACAAGAGACCCAGTACTTC. This encodes CASSLGPTSGGAPQETQYF.

The chain links TRBV7-6 to TRBJ1-3; D may be TRBD1 (5 bases). The CDR3 extends over 16 amino acids. Germline V lookup: CDR1 SGHVS, CDR2 FNYEAQ. Trimming removed 4 bases at V and 1 base at J, with 14 bases between. In DNA form, the CDR3 reads TGTGCCAGCAGCTCGAATTCAGGGACTTCTGGAAACACCATATATTTT. Amino acids: CASSSNSGTSGNTIYF. The whole variable domain, remainder taken from reference TRBV7-6 and TRBJ1-3, is GAGVSQSPRYKVTKRGQDVALRCDPISGHVSLYWYRQALGQGPEFLTYFNYEAQQDKSGLPNDRFSAERPEGSISTLTIQRTEQRDSAMYRCASSSNSGTSGNTIYFGEGSWLTVV.

This clone was recorded a few times. V and J are TRBV4-1 and TRBJ2-5; D not resolved. This CDR3 spans 14 amino acids. With 0 bases removed from V and 7 bases from J, the gap between germline ends came to 12 bases. Germline-derived CDR1 and CDR2 are MGHRA and YSYEKL. CDR3 DNA: TGCGCCAGCAGCCAAGATGAGCTGTTCGGGACCCAGTACTTC. Its protein product is CASSQDELFGTQYF.

The chain carries TRBV3-1 (or the pseudogene TRBV3-2) and TRBJ1-5; D not certain. The CDR3 contains 14 residues. The V end lost 2 bases, the J end lost 7 bases, and 12 bases lay between the germline ends. Germline CDR1 and CDR2: LGHDT and YNNKEL (reference sequence). The CDR3 spells CASSQSGGIQPQHF. The CDR3 coding sequence is TGTGCCAGCAGCCAATCGGGAGGTATACAGCCCCAGCATTTT.

The rearrangement joins TRBV5-1 to TRBJ1-2; D is undetermined. Trimming shortened V by 4 bases and J by 5 bases, and 15 bases separated the two germline ends. CDR3 length: 14 amino acids. Germline V CDR1 and CDR2: SGHRS, YFSETQ. The CDR3 loop reads CASSPSETSYGYTF. In DNA form, the CDR3 reads TGCGCCAGCAGCCCCTCGGAGACTTCTTATGGCTACACCTTC. Based on the CDR3 plus reference TRBV5-1 and TRBJ1-2, the full variable domain is KAGVTQTPRYLIKTRGQQVTLSCSPISGHRSVSWYQQTPGQGLQFLFEYFSETQRNKGNFPGRFSGRQFSNSRSEMNVSTLELGDSALYLCASSPSETSYGYTFGSGTRLTVV.

The chain employs TRBV30 and TRBJ1-2; D is perhaps TRBD1 (5 bases). The CDR3 contains 11 residues. Per germline, CDR1 GTSNPN and CDR2 SVGIG (reference sequence). The V gene lost 3 bases and the J gene lost 8 bases, with 10 bases spanning the gap. CDR3 in amino acids: CAWSQGRGYTF. The CDR3 region has the DNA TGTGCCTGGAGCCAGGGTCGCGGCTACACCTTC.

The J gene is TRBJ2-1, the V gene TRBV2, with TRBD1 as a possible D gene (5 bases). The V and J ends lost 3 bases and 1 base respectively, with 13 bases between them. The CDR3 has 16 residues. CDR1 and CDR2 (germline): SNHLY, FYNNEI. Here the CDR3 DNA reads TGTGCCAGCAGTGAGGGTTCAGGGATATCCTACAATGAGCAGTTCTTC. It yields the protein CASSEGSGISYNEQFF.

V and J are TRBV5-1 and TRBJ1-2, with D unclear. V shed 0 bases and J shed 6 bases, with 12 bases lying between them. The CDR3 has 14 amino acids. Germline V lookup: CDR1 SGHRS, CDR2 YFSETQ. The CDR3: CASSLGGSTNGYTF. The DNA for the CDR3 is TGCGCCAGCAGCTTGGGAGGCTCGACCAATGGCTACACCTTC. The variable domain in full, with the rest retrieved from reference TRBV5-1 and TRBJ1-2, is KAGVTQTPRYLIKTRGQQVTLSCSPISGHRSVSWYQQTPGQGLQFLFEYFSETQRNKGNFPGRFSGRQFSNSRSEMNVSTLELGDSALYLCASSLGGSTNGYTFGSGTRLTVV.

The gene calls are TRBV27 and TRBJ1-5, with D unresolved. Germline V gene sequence: CDR1 MNHEY, CDR2 SMNVEV (reference sequence). The ends were cut back, 3 bases at V and 4 bases at J, with 10 bases in the middle. The CDR3 consists of 14 residues. The chain's CDR3 is CASSFRQTNQPQHF. CDR3 sequence (DNA): TGTGCCAGCAGTTTCCGCCAGACAAATCAGCCCCAGCATTTT.